This record looks at one T cell receptor (beta chain) sequence and its context. Clones were sequenced by immunoSEQ multiplex PCR, and TCRdb holds only the in-frame ones, with some missing. The sample contains 70,000 to 90,000 clones, around 80% of which appear only once. The data were taken from a study of blood T cell repertoires in COVID-19. Study in general: The samples span acute and convalescent COVID-19 from the United States, Italy and Spain. PBMCs, B-cell-depleted T cells, or T cells provided the cDNA or gDNA that made up the material.

The CDR3 runs 14 residues. Trimming took off 5 bases at V and 0 bases at J, with 8 bases between the two ends. The germline CDR1 and CDR2 sequences are MNHNY and SVGAGI (reference sequence). This chain links TRBV6-6 with TRBJ1-5, with unresolved D. Material for sequencing was peripheral blood. The source is a woman aged 55-70 years with acute or convalescent COVID-19. CDR3 sequence: CASSRSGSNQPQHF. Here the CDR3 DNA reads TGTGCCAGCAGTCGATCCGGTAGCAATCAGCCCCAGCATTTT.